Sequencing of this T cell receptor (beta chain) was carried out in a study of Graves' ophthalmopathy and Graves' hyperthyroidism. RNA transcripts provided the template for amplifying TCR beta CDR3 regions. The authors performed first-round RT-PCR with HTBI primers and then a second-round multiplex PCR. TCRdb re-called the multiplex PCR reads with MiXCR, one entry per CDR3 protein. Here the sample spans about 620,000 distinct CDR3 sequences, about a fifth being singletons. This CDR3 region has 15 residues. Deletions cut 0 bases from V and 2 bases from J, with 11 bases between. CDR1 and CDR2 from the germline V gene are SGDLS and YYNGEE. Exclusion applied to patients with other autoimmune diseases, uncontrolled infections, pregnancy or lactation. Roughly 9 ml of fresh blood yielded the PBMCs by density gradient. Study-level points and caveats: Ophthalmopathy progression predictions by the model showed roughly 77% specificity and approximately 67% sensitivity. From stable hyperthyroidism, ophthalmopathy was separated by a 13-signature model with 87.88% sensitivity and 75% to 82% specificity.

Turning to this clonotype: Its antigen remains unidentified.

Material: peripheral blood. The chain uses TRBV9 and TRBJ2-5, with D perhaps TRBD1 (6 bases). The TCR was taken from a woman between 18 and 30 years old with stable Graves' hyperthyroidism. Some clones in this sample may be carry-over from other donors' samples. CDR3 in DNA: TGTGCCAGCAGCGTAGGCCAGGGGATTCAAGAGACCCAGTACTTC. Its protein is CASSVGQGIQETQYF.